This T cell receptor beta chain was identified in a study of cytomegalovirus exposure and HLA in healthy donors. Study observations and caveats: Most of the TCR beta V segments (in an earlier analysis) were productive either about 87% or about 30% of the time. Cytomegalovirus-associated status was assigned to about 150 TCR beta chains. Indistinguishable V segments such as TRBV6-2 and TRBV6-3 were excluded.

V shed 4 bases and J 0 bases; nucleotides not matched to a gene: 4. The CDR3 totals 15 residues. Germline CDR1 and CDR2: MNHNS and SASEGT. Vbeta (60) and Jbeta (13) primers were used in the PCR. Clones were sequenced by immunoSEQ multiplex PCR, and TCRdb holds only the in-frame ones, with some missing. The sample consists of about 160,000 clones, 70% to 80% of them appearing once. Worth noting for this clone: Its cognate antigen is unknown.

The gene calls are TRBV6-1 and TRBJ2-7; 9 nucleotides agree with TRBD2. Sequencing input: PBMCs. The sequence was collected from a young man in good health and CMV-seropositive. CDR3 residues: CASSGSSGDSYEQYF. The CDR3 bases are TGTGCCAGCAGTGGATCTAGCGGGGACTCCTACGAGCAGTACTTC.